This T cell receptor beta chain was recorded in a study of shared clonotypes between healthy human individuals. In the study overall: The cohort comprised a couple of women and a few men. Their ages spanned 18 to 49 years. Points from the study as a whole: Sharing across four donors was highest in naive CD4 (around 5%) and lowest in memory CD8 (0.4%). Naive subsets generally exceeded memory subsets in estimated richness. Shared clonotypes across all four donors exceeded non-shared ones in generation probability.

Sequencing used immunoSEQ multiplex PCR; TCRdb keeps in-frame clones, though not all of them. The sample has some 980,000 clones, about 80% seen once; the top ten hold roughly 1.5%. The length of the CDR3 is 14 residues. The V gene lost 4 bases and the J gene lost 6 bases, with 15 bases spanning the gap. Germline CDR1 reads KGHSY; CDR2 reads FQNENV. Concerning this clone: What it binds is unknown.

This TCR was recovered from a man between 18 and 29 years old in good health. The chain links TRBV16 to TRBJ1-1, with D perhaps matching TRBD1 (5 bases). The specimen was memory CD4+ T cells sorted from blood. Documented subset: CD45RA-negative fraction. CDR3 bases: TGTGCCAGCAGCCCAGGACACGCCGGGGCTGAAGCTTTCTTT. Translated: CASSPGHAGAEAFF.